The entry below gives a single TCR beta chain sequence along with its context. Its antigen is not identified. V gave up 1 base and J gave up 3 bases, with 7 bases separating them. Germline CDR1 reads MNHNS; CDR2 reads SASEGT. The CDR3 is 13 amino acids. The sample is drawn from a study of prognosis after radiotherapy for stage I lung cancer. For the study at large: No patient had concurrent therapy with stereotactic body radiotherapy. Notes on the study in general: Reportedly, patients with and without metastases differed in TRBV and TRBJ gene usage. Tumor-specific status of the expanded TCR clones was not determined in the analysis.

Two-round multiplex PCR on genomic DNA was the method by which TCR beta CDR3 was amplified. Initially, in first-round PCR, primers specific to each TRBV and TRBJ gene were used. In TCRdb, the multiplex PCR reads were re-called with MiXCR into one record per CDR3 protein. The sample holds fewer than 25,000 distinct CDR3 sequences, 50% seen once. Peripheral venous blood was drawn in six-milliliter volumes, with a draw taken at each of two separate time points. The sample consisted of PBMCs, taken before or after stereotactic body radiation therapy (not recorded which). The rearrangement joins TRBV6-1 to TRBJ2-7; D ambiguous. This sequence originates from a donor aged 50 or older with non-small cell lung cancer. As DNA, the CDR3 is TGTGCCAGCAGTGAAGTCCACGGCTACGAGCAGTACTTC. This translates into CASSEVHGYEQYF.